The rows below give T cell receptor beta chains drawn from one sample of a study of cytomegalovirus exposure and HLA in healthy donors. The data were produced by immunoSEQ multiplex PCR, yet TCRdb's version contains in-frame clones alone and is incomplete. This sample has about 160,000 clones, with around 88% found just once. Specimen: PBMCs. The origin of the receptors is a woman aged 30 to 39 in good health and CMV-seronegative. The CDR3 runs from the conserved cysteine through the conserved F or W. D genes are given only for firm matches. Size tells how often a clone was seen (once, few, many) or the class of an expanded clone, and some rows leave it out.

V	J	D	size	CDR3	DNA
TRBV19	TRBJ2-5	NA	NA	CASSAVRGQQETQYF	TGTGCCAGTAGTGCGGTACGGGGTCAGCAAGAGACCCAGTACTTC
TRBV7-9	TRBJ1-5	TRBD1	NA	CASSSKGTGSNQPQHF	TGTGCCAGCAGCTCAAAAGGGACAGGGAGCAATCAGCCCCAGCATTTT
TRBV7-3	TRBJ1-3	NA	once	CASSLPGNTIYF	TGTGCCAGCAGCCTCCCCGGAAACACCATATATTTT
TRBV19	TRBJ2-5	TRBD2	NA	CASSMSGGGPQETQYF	TGTGCCAGTAGTATGTCGGGCGGGGGGCCCCAAGAGACCCAGTACTTC
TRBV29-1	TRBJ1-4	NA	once	CSVGSGAAGEKLFF	TGCAGCGTTGGGTCAGGGGCGGCGGGTGAAAAACTGTTTTTT
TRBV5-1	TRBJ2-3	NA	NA	CASSLRSGRTSSTDTQYF	TGCGCCAGCAGCTTGAGGTCTGGGAGGACATCTAGCACAGATACGCAGTATTTT
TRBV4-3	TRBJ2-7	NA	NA	CASSQDAGLYEQYF	TGCGCCAGCAGCCAAGACGCAGGGCTCTACGAGCAGTACTTC
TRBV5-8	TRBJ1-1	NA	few	CASSFSRGTEAFF	TGTGCCAGCAGCTTCTCCCGGGGTACTGAAGCTTTCTTT
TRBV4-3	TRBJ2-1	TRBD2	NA	CASSQEGRGGEQFF	TGCGCCAGCAGCCAAGAAGGGCGGGGGGGAGAGCAGTTCTTC
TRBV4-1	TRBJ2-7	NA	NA	CASSQARDGAEQYF	TGCGCCAGCAGCCAAGCCAGGGATGGCGCCGAGCAGTACTTC
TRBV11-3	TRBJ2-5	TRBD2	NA	CASSHRGGMGETQYF	TGTGCCAGCAGCCATCGCGGGGGAATGGGGGAGACCCAGTACTTC
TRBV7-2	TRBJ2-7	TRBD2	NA	CASSLASGSYYEQYF	TGTGCCAGCAGCTTAGCTAGCGGGTCCTACTACGAGCAGTACTTC
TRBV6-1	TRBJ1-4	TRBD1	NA	CASSDRDREGAYEELFF	TGTGCCAGCAGTGACCGGGACAGGGAGGGGGCCTACGAAGAACTGTTTTTT
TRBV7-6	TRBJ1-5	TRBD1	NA	CASSVGTGFNQPQHF	TGTGCCAGCAGCGTCGGGACAGGGTTCAATCAGCCCCAGCATTTT
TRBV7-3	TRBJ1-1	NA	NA	CASSLSPQGTEAFF	TGTGCCAGCAGCTTGAGCCCACAGGGAACTGAAGCTTTCTTT
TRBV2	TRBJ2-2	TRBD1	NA	CASRKDRVGTGELFF	TGTGCCAGCCGCAAGGACAGGGTAGGCACCGGGGAGCTGTTTTTT
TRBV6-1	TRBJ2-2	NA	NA	CASSEQSNTGELFF	TGTGCCAGCAGTGAACAGTCGAACACCGGGGAGCTGTTTTTT
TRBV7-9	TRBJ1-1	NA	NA	CSSSLGAAEAFF	TGTTCCAGCAGCTTAGGTGCGGCTGAAGCTTTCTTT
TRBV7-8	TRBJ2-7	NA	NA	CASSLFGGGYEQYF	TGTGCCAGCAGCTTATTTGGAGGAGGCTACGAGCAGTACTTC
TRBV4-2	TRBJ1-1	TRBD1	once	CASSQGTGELFF	TGTGCCAGCAGCCAAGGGACAGGCGAGCTTTTCTTT
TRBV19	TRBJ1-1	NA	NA	CASSIVSAGAPEAFF	TGTGCCAGTAGTATAGTTTCGGCAGGGGCCCCTGAAGCTTTCTTT
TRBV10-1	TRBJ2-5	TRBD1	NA	CASHPGGETQYF	TGCGCCAGCCACCCAGGGGGCGAGACCCAGTACTTC
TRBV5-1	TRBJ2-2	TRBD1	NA	CASEGQGNTGELFF	TGCGCCAGCGAGGGACAGGGGAACACCGGGGAGCTGTTTTTT
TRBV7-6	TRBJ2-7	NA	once	CASSNRGNGGSYEQYF	TGTGCCAGCAGTAACAGGGGAAACGGGGGCTCCTACGAGCAGTACTTC
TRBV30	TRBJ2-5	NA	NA	CAWRAIPGRGSQYF	TGTGCCTGGAGGGCCATTCCCGGTCGGGGGTCCCAGTACTTC
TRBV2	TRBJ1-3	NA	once	CASGYSGNTIYF	TGTGCCAGCGGTTACAGTGGAAACACCATATATTTT
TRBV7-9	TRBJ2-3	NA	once	CASSLRGSTDTQYF	TGTGCCAGCAGCTTACGGGGGAGCACAGATACGCAGTATTTT
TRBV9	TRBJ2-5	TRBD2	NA	CASSPSVRTSGGETQYF	TGTGCCAGCAGCCCCTCAGTTCGGACTAGCGGGGGGGAGACCCAGTACTTC
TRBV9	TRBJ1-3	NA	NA	CASTRGAGNTIYF	TGTGCCAGTACGCGGGGAGCTGGAAACACCATATATTTT
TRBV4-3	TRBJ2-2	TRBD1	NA	CASSQRTGGVGNTGELFF	TGCGCCAGCAGCCAGAGGACAGGGGGCGTGGGGAACACCGGGGAGCTGTTTTTT
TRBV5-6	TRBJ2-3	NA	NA	CASSRVGGPSDTQYF	TGTGCCAGCAGCCGGGTGGGGGGTCCCTCAGATACGCAGTATTTT
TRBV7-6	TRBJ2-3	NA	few	CASILEDTQYF	TGTGCCAGCATTCTCGAGGATACGCAGTATTTT
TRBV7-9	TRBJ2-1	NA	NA	CASSFFTGSDEQFF	TGTGCCAGCAGCTTCTTTACAGGGAGCGATGAGCAGTTCTTC
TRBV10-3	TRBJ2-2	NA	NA	CAIRDSYTGELFF	TGTGCCATCAGGGACAGCTATACCGGGGAGCTGTTTTTT
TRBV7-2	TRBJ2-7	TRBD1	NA	CASSPAGTAKAYEQYF	TGTGCCAGCAGTCCCGCCGGGACAGCTAAGGCCTACGAGCAGTACTTC
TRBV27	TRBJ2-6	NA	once	CASQFGGSGANVLTF	TGTGCCAGCCAATTCGGGGGCTCTGGGGCCAACGTCCTGACTTTC
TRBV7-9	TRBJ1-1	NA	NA	CASSPTRLDGNNAEAFF	TGTGCCAGCAGCCCTACTAGGTTGGACGGGAATAACGCTGAAGCTTTCTTT
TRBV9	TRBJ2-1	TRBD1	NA	CASSVSLTGVNEQFF	TGTGCCAGCAGCGTGAGTCTTACAGGGGTCAATGAGCAGTTCTTC
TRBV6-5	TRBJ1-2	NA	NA	CASSLDSNYGYTF	TGTGCCAGCAGCCTCGACAGCAACTATGGCTACACCTTC
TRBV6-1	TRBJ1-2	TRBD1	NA	CASSDPGTGNYGYTF	TGTGCCAGCAGTGACCCCGGGACAGGGAACTATGGCTACACCTTC
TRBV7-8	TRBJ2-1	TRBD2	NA	CASSSLSGTSALEQFF	TGTGCCAGCAGCTCGCTCTCCGGGACTAGCGCTTTGGAGCAGTTCTTC
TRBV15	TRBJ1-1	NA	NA	CATSRDLVENRLAEAFF	TGTGCCACCAGCAGAGATTTAGTCGAGAACAGGTTGGCTGAAGCTTTCTTT
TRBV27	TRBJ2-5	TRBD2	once	CASSLYPPAGYSQETQYF	TGTGCCAGCAGTTTATACCCTCCAGCGGGGTACAGCCAAGAGACCCAGTACTTC
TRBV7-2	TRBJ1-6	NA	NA	CASSPQQGSNSPLHF	TGTGCCAGCAGCCCCCAACAGGGATCTAATTCACCCCTCCACTTT
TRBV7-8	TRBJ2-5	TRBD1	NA	CASSSQGWGETQYF	TGTGCCAGCAGCTCACAGGGGTGGGGAGAGACCCAGTACTTC
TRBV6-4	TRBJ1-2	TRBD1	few	CASNHGTGHGYTF	TGTGCCAGCAATCACGGGACAGGGCATGGCTACACCTTC